This record looks at one TCR beta chain sequence and its context. Peripheral blood from each donor was collected in a volume of 8 to 10 milliliters. Per-sample yields of isolated PBMCs were at least 6 million. The germline V gene encodes CDR1 DFQATT and CDR2 SNEGSKA (reference sequence). The V gene end was trimmed by 6 bases and the J gene end by 2 bases; junction bases not matched to a gene: 4. The CDR3 spans 15 residues. These data are taken from a study of blood T cells in healthy people across ages. Alongside a J-beta primer mix, a sample-barcoded 5' primer served in a second PCR lasting about 6 to 12 cycles. Carrying 12 random nucleotides, a template-switch adaptor labeled each individual cDNA molecule. TCRdb reprocessed the 5' RACE reads with MiXCR, giving one entry per CDR3 protein. The sample carries around 970,000 distinct CDR3 sequences, roughly 51% recorded once.

Sequencing was carried out using blood. The chain carries TRBV20-1 and TRBJ2-6; 10 nucleotides match TRBD2. This receptor was taken from a woman aged 60-70 years in good health. Here the CDR3 reads CSARAGGPGANVLTF. CDR3 DNA: TGCAGTGCCCGAGCGGGAGGGCCTGGGGCCAACGTCCTGACTTTC.